The 18 T cell receptor beta chains in this list originate from one sample, sequenced in a study of T cells in Graves' hyperthyroidism and ophthalmopathy. Researchers took RNA transcripts and amplified the TCR beta CDR3 regions from them. A set of HTBI primers served as the primers for a first-round RT-PCR of the TCR CDR3. TCRdb redid the calling of the multiplex PCR reads with MiXCR, one entry per CDR3 protein. The sample has hundreds of thousands of distinct CDR3 sequences, around 15% seen once. Sequenced material: blood. These TCRs come from a woman between 18 and 30 years old with Graves' hyperthyroidism.

This clonotype occurred a few times. A much larger clonotype is one base distant, so this may be a read error. V is TRBV7-8 and J is TRBJ1-1; D gene uncertain. With 5 bases removed from V and 3 bases from J, the gap between germline ends came to 7 bases. Germline lookup yields CDR1 SGHVS and CDR2 FQNEAQ. The CDR3 sequence is 12 residues long. CDR3 sequence reads: CASSRTYTEAFF. The CDR3 DNA sequence: TGTGCCAGCAGCCGGACGTACACTGAAGCTTTCTTT. Based on the CDR3 plus reference TRBV7-8 and TRBJ1-1, the full variable domain is GAGVSQSPRYKVAKRGQDVALRCDPISGHVSLFWYQQALGQGPEFLTYFQNEAQLDKSGLPSDRFFAERPEGSVSTLKIQRTQQEDSAVYLCASSRTYTEAFFGQGTRLTVV.

This clonotype was seen a handful of times. This chain uses TRBV24-1 with TRBJ2-3; maybe TRBD1 (5 bases). CDR1 KGHDR and CDR2 SFDVKD come from the germline V gene. The CDR3 length is 15 residues. V was cut by 3 bases and J by 6 bases, with 15 bases left in between. The CDR3 DNA is TGTGCCACCAGTGATCCGACAGAGGTGTCGGATACGCAGTATTTT. It specifies CATSDPTEVSDTQYF.

This clonotype was counted at least ten times. The chain is built from TRBV30 and TRBJ2-3; the D is unclear. Germline V CDR1 and CDR2: GTSNPN, SVGIG (reference sequence). The CDR3 is made up of 12 amino acids. V lost 0 bases to trimming and J lost 4 bases, with 5 bases between them. The CDR3 coding sequence is TGTGCCTGGAGTGTGGGGTCAGATACGCAGTATTTT. Translating gives CAWSVGSDTQYF.

Ten or more counts support this clonotype. CDR3 in DNA: TGTGCCAGCAGTGAACGGACAGATTCCTACGAGCAGTACTTC. Its translation: CASSERTDSYEQYF. This chain joins TRBV2 and TRBJ2-7; D may be TRBD1 (6 bases). V shed 2 bases and J shed 1 base, with 9 bases lying between them. CDR1 and CDR2 (germline): SNHLY, FYNNEI. The CDR3 extends over 14 amino acids. Using reference TRBV2 and TRBJ2-7 for the parts outside the CDR3, the full variable domain is EPEVTQTPSHQVTQMGQEVILRCVPISNHLYFYWYRQILGQKVEFLVSFYNNEISEKSEIFDDQFSVERPDGSNFTLKIRSTKLEDSAMYFCASSERTDSYEQYFGPGTRLTVT.

This clonotype was observed many times. At one end, the junction sequence differs from germline, possibly due to a read error. The chain joins TRBV2 to TRBJ2-1; D not resolved. The CDR3 covers 13 residues. CDR1 SNHLY and CDR2 FYNNEI come from the germline V gene. This chain's CDR3 is CATSSFEDNEQFF. Here the CDR3 DNA reads TGTGCCACCAGTTCGTTCGAGGACAATGAGCAGTTCTTC.

This chain links TRBV20-1 with TRBJ2-7; D uncertain. The germline V gene encodes CDR1 DFQATT and CDR2 SNEGSKA (reference sequence). Trimming took 0 bases from V and 0 from J, leaving 6 bases between them. This CDR3 comprises 13 residues. The CDR3 coding sequence is TGCAGTGCTAGAGATGGAACCTCCTACGAGCAGTACTTC. Its translation is CSARDGTSYEQYF.

Many counts were recorded for this clonotype. The CDR3 sequence: CASRFDRVGPEAFF. DNA of the CDR3: TGTGCCAGCAGGTTTGACAGGGTAGGCCCTGAAGCTTTCTTT. V usage is TRBV6-1 and J usage is TRBJ1-1; 7 bases match TRBD1. V was clipped by 6 bases and J by 6 bases; unmatched bases: 10. CDR3 length: 14 residues. Germline-derived CDR1 and CDR2 are MNHNS and SASEGT.

This clonotype was counted a few times. The chain is built from TRBV24-1 and TRBJ2-7; the match to TRBD2 covers 11 bases. The V gene end was trimmed by 2 bases and the J gene end by 3 bases; junction bases not matched to a gene: 2. This CDR3 is built from 15 residues. Germline CDR1 reads KGHDR; CDR2 reads SFDVKD. As DNA, the CDR3 is TGTGCCACCAGTGATTCGACTAGCGGGATCTACGAGCAGTACTTC. The encoded protein is CATSDSTSGIYEQYF.

This clonotype was observed a few times. This chain connects TRBV18 to TRBJ1-1; D is possibly TRBD1 (6 bases). The CDR3 is 16 residues long. Trimming took off 3 bases at V and 0 bases at J, with 14 bases between the two ends. Germline V gene sequence: CDR1 KGHSH, CDR2 LQKENI. The DNA for the CDR3 is TGTGCCAGCTCACCCATGGACAGCTTCATGAACACTGAAGCTTTCTTT. Residues: CASSPMDSFMNTEAFF.

This clonotype has a count of ten or more. The chain uses TRBV6-1 and TRBJ2-5; 7 bases line up with TRBD1. With V trimmed by 5 bases and J by 8 bases, 14 bases remained unmatched. This CDR3 contains 15 residues. Germline values: CDR1 MNHNS, CDR2 SASEGT. CDR3 sequence (DNA): TGTGCCAGCAGTACAACCGGGACAGTCCTAGGTACCCAGTACTTC. Translation gives CASSTTGTVLGTQYF.

This clonotype was observed at least ten times. This chain uses TRBV11-3 with TRBJ2-1; 11 bases fit TRBD2. V lost 5 bases and J lost 4; bases outside the gene matches: 4. The CDR3 is 15 amino acids. Germline V gene sequence: CDR1 SGHNT, CDR2 YENEEA. For the CDR3, the DNA is TGTGCCAGCAGCCCGAGACTAGCGGGGTACAATGAGCAGTTCTTC. Protein: CASSPRLAGYNEQFF.

The chain uses TRBV19 and TRBJ2-7; possible D gene TRBD2, 6 bases. The ends were cut back, 5 bases at V and 2 bases at J, with 16 bases in the middle. The germline V gene encodes CDR1 LNHDA and CDR2 SQIVND (reference sequence). The CDR3 runs 15 residues. CDR3 bases: TGTGCCAGTAGTCCCCGGGGTAGCGGACCCTACGAGCAGTACTTC. This translates into CASSPRGSGPYEQYF.

The chain has TRBV27 and TRBJ1-4, with a tentative D call TRBD1 (6 bases). CDR1 MNHEY and CDR2 SMNVEV come from the germline V gene (reference sequence). This CDR3 is built from 13 residues. The DNA of the CDR3 is TGTGCGACCTCCCTTGGGGGCGAGCAAAAACTGTTTTTT. It specifies CATSLGGEQKLFF.

The V call is TRBV7-8, the J call TRBJ2-7, with D perhaps TRBD1 (6 bases). The germline V and J ends were trimmed by 4 bases and 6 bases, with 10 bases remaining between them. The CDR3 runs 12 residues. Germline CDR1 SGHVS, CDR2 FQNEAQ. CDR3 bases: TGTGCCAGCAGCTCTTGGGGGCGCGAGCAGTACTTC. Encoded protein: CASSSWGREQYF.

This clonotype has a count of ten or more. V is TRBV2 and J is TRBJ2-3; 12 bases are a match to TRBD2. The CDR3 has 15 residues. Per the germline V gene, CDR1 is SNHLY and CDR2 is FYNNEI. V gave up 2 bases and J gave up 3 bases; unmatched junction bases: 0. CDR3 in DNA: TGTGCCAGCAGTGAAACTAGCGGGGGGACAGATACGCAGTATTTT. This codes for CASSETSGGTDTQYF. The entire variable domain, with the rest obtained from reference TRBV2 and TRBJ2-3, is as follows: EPEVTQTPSHQVTQMGQEVILRCVPISNHLYFYWYRQILGQKVEFLVSFYNNEISEKSEIFDDQFSVERPDGSNFTLKIRSTKLEDSAMYFCASSETSGGTDTQYFGPGTRLTVL.

The V gene is TRBV29-1, the J gene TRBJ2-1; D might be TRBD2 (5 bases). V gave up 3 bases and J gave up 1 base, with 7 bases separating them. The CDR3 is 13 amino acids. Germline CDR1 reads SQVTM; CDR2 reads ANQGSEA. CDR3 loop: CSVDRLSYNEQFF. For the CDR3, the DNA is TGCAGCGTTGACAGACTATCCTACAATGAGCAGTTCTTC.

This clonotype was counted many times. V usage is TRBV7-2 and J usage is TRBJ2-3, with a weak D call TRBD1 (6 bases). V shed 2 bases and J shed 2 bases, with 14 bases lying between them. The CDR3 is made up of 16 amino acids. Germline V gene sequence: CDR1 SGHTA, CDR2 FQGNSA. The CDR3 sequence is CASSLILTGYTDTQYF. The CDR3 nucleotides read TGTGCCAGCAGCTTAATTTTGACAGGATACACAGATACGCAGTATTTT.

This clonotype was seen a few times. CDR3 residues: CASGRADQETQYF. In DNA form, the CDR3 reads TGTGCCAGCGGGAGGGCGGACCAAGAGACCCAGTACTTC. The chain joins TRBV6-1 to TRBJ2-5, with 7 bases aligning to TRBD2. The length of the CDR3 is 13 residues. V lost 8 bases, J lost 0 bases, and 3 bases stayed unmatched. The germline CDR1 and CDR2 sequences are MNHNS and SASEGT.